This T cell receptor beta chain comes out of a study of blood T cells in healthy people across ages (dated by TCRdb to the mid-2010s). About the study as a whole: Template switching captured roughly one uniquely barcoded TCR beta cDNA molecule per two T cells in model experiments. To track age-related changes in TCR beta repertoire diversity, the study relied on deep sequencing normalized with unique cDNA molecular identifiers. The study analyzed two additional independent replicas of 1 million unique cDNA reads from the same blood draw for two donors, one aged 18 to 30 and one aged 80 or older. To avoid experimental bias, donors of different ages were spread randomly across the sequencing lanes. The donors were divided into four age groups: young (average roughly 17 years), middle-aged (approximately 39), aged (roughly 66) and long-lived (about 90). Results and caveats for the whole study, not just this receptor: Since profiling was done on bulk unsorted PBMCs, naive and antigen-experienced compartments could not be conclusively compared. A strong correlation was found between observed TCR beta diversity and the percentage of naive T cells measured by flow cytometry. Estimates of total diversity from one million sequenced T cells were regarded as lower bounds and underestimates. Donor CMV infection status was unknown, potentially confounding age-related changes in expanded clonotypes. Compared with the aged group, more naive CD4+ T cells, fewer expanded clones and increased TCR diversity were shown by the long-lived group, suggesting age selection. Observed TCR beta diversity per million T cells fell roughly linearly with age, and a significant reduction was already apparent by age roughly 41.

The method was 5' RACE. This sample was sequenced with an Illumina HiSeq 2500. A second PCR of roughly 6 to 11 cycles was performed with a sample-barcoded 5' primer and a J-beta primer mix. A unique molecular identifier was introduced onto each TCR beta cDNA molecule by a template-switch 5' adaptor carrying 12 random nucleotides. Each sample yielded at least 2.5 million CDR3-containing paired-end reads. The Mint cDNA synthesis kit, primed by a TRBC-specific oligonucleotide, was used to synthesize first-strand cDNA from all RNA. After uracil-DNA glycosylase treatment, a first 18-cycle PCR used universal primers M1SS and BC2_uni_R on all cDNA. Processing in the source paper ran as follows. Normalization of each sample was performed by random selection of 1 million high-quality reads, each carrying a distinct molecular identifier. Instead of being binned into consensus sequences, reads that shared molecular identifiers were thrown out. MiTCR, with a Q25 quality threshold and the strictest error-elimination algorithm, was used for CDR3 identification, clonotype clustering and error correction. A nonparametric unseen species model with Euler transformation was used to estimate a lower bound on total TCR beta diversity. TCRdb cleaned the public reads at Q25 with fastp, built clones with MiXCR and kept in-frame beta chains. Each CDR3 protein gets just one entry, which takes the most common genes and DNA from the rows behind it. TCRdb, rather than the study authors, made the V and J calls. Within this sample are about 1.6 million distinct CDR3 sequences, with 30% to 40% of them counted one time only. The ten largest clones add up to around 10% of the sample.

The donors were a few dozen Caucasian individuals from Russia, aged roughly 6 to 90 years, who were systemically healthy. Ten milliliters of peripheral blood were drawn from each donor into EDTA-treated Vacutainer tubes. Ficoll-Paque density-gradient centrifugation was used to isolate PBMCs, with at least 7 million per sample. Trizol reagent was used to extract total RNA from the PBMCs, yielding at least 6 micrograms per sample. For every donor, flow cytometry on a PBMC aliquot measured the percentage of naive CD45RAhigh/CD27high T cells. With regard to this clonotype: No antigen is known for it. There are no base qualities to consult, and no much larger clone falls within one base.

The TCR was taken from a woman aged 25 to 45 in good health. The source material was blood.

The base sequence is TGTGCCAGCAGTGGGGGACTAGCGGGAGGGCTCTACAATGAGCAGTTCTTC. This yields the protein CASSGGLAGGLYNEQFF. The chain links TRBV6-4 with TRBJ2-1; TRBD2 lines up with 16 middle nucleotides. The CDR3, from cysteine to phenylalanine, totals 17 residues. Only the CDR3 portion is preserved as DNA: 51 bases, with reading frame beginning at the first base. V ends up 4 bases short and J 3 bases short, with an unmatched junction base count of 3. From a lookup of the germline V gene, CDR1 and CDR2 are MRHNA and SNTAGT.